This TCR beta chain was captured by sequencing in a study of T cells after yellow fever vaccination. TCRdb re-derived calls from the 5' RACE reads in MiXCR, one entry per CDR3 protein. Among more than 300,000 distinct CDR3 sequences, roughly 4.3% were seen once, and the ten largest hold roughly a fifth. This clonotype has at least ten counts. Its antigen is still unknown. V was shortened by 8 bases and J by 4 bases, with 14 bases between the two germline ends. CDR3 length: 13 amino acids. General study findings and limits: Booster samples showed a return of most primary-vaccination clones (approximately 96% CD4, approximately 85% CD8).

This chain joins TRBV12-3 or TRBV12-4 and TRBJ1-2; D remains ambiguous. The sequence came from a man aged 18-30 years who received the YFV17D yellow fever vaccine. Here the sequenced sample was PBMCs, taken 15 days after the yellow fever booster vaccination. For the CDR3, the DNA is TGTGCCAGCGGAGCCAAGGGAGGCTATGGCTACACCTTC. The encoded protein is CASGAKGGYGYTF.